A single sample is the source of the 14 T cell receptor beta chains below, sequenced in a study of T-cell memory formation after mild COVID-19 (dated by TCRdb to the early 2020s). Receptor amplification or capture employed 5' RACE. Sequenced using an Illumina NovaSeq 6000. The raw public reads went through TCRdb reprocessing: fastp at Q25, MiXCR clone calling, in-frame beta chains kept. Each entry merges the rows of one CDR3 protein and shows their most common DNA and genes. Within this sample are 100,000 to 120,000 distinct CDR3 sequences, with about 18% of them counted one time only. In total, the top ten clones hold roughly 5.5% of the sample. The sample was PBMCs or a T cell subset sorted from them (not recorded which). Receptor source: a man between 18 and 29 years old who had mild COVID-19 (a few samples of this study predate the infection). The sample titles of this study are shuffled in the database, so cell type and time point are left out; the donor was told from shared clones.

The chain is built from TRBV12-3 or TRBV12-4 and TRBJ1-1; TRBD1 agrees at 7 bases. This CDR3 is 14 amino acids long. V gave up 6 bases and J gave up 11 bases; unmatched junction bases: 15. The CDR3: CASSRKLTGSRAFF. In DNA, the CDR3 is TGTGCCAGCAGCCGAAAGTTGACAGGGAGCAGGGCTTTCTTT.

The V and J genes are TRBV6-1 and TRBJ1-5; D is unclear. The V end was cut by 7 bases, the J end by 3 bases, with 13 bases between. This CDR3 has 14 residues. Germline values: CDR1 MNHNS, CDR2 SASEGT. Here the CDR3 DNA reads TGTGCCAGCACGGGCCAGAGGGTCAATCAGCCCCAGCATTTT. Protein sequence: CASTGQRVNQPQHF.

The table lists this clonotype with a few counts. V is TRBV12-3 or TRBV12-4 and J is TRBJ1-3, with D perhaps TRBD1 (5 bases). CDR3 length: 13 residues. The V end lost 4 bases, the J end lost 4 bases, and 8 bases lay between the germline ends. The CDR3 here is CASSSGAGNTIYF. DNA for the CDR3: TGTGCCAGCAGTTCCGGGGCCGGAAACACCATATATTTT.

The chain carries TRBV11-2 and TRBJ2-7; 9 positions agree with TRBD1. This CDR3 contains 15 residues. With 5 bases clipped from V and 3 bases from J, the junction kept 8 bases outside the gene matches. The germline gives CDR1 SGHAT, CDR2 FQNNGV. The CDR3, as DNA: TGTGCCAGCAGCCGACCGGGACAGGGTGTCTACGAGCAGTACTTC. Translation: CASSRPGQGVYEQYF.

Here the CDR3 DNA reads TGTGCCAGCAGCCTGAGGGACGGTGGATTTGGCTACACCTTC. Amino acids: CASSLRDGGFGYTF. The chain links TRBV14 to TRBJ1-2, with a possible D match to TRBD1 (5 bases). V gave up 4 bases and J gave up 7 bases, with 16 bases separating them. Germline loops: CDR1 SGHDN, CDR2 FVKESK. The CDR3 is 14 residues long.

This chain connects TRBV30 to TRBJ2-1; TRBD2 matches at 7 bases. The CDR3 has 15 amino acids. Trimming cost V 0 bases and J 5 bases; bases outside gene matches: 7. Germline CDR1 reads GTSNPN; CDR2 reads SVGIG (reference sequence). CDR3 region: CAWSVQLGTNNEQFF. The CDR3 region has the DNA TGTGCCTGGAGTGTACAGTTGGGGACTAACAATGAGCAGTTCTTC.

The rearrangement uses TRBV14 and TRBJ2-5; D uncertain. With 1 base removed from V and 5 bases from J, the gap between germline ends came to 8 bases. Per germline, CDR1 SGHDN and CDR2 FVKESK. The CDR3 is 13 amino acids. The CDR3 DNA is TGTGCCAGCAGCCAAGGTCTTGGGGAGACCCAGTACTTC. It translates to CASSQGLGETQYF.

This sequence joins TRBV7-7 and TRBJ2-7, with D possibly matching TRBD2 (7 bases). V lost 2 bases and J lost 3, with 14 bases in between. Germline loops: CDR1 SSHAT, CDR2 FNYEAQ (reference sequence). The CDR3 is 15 residues long. CDR3 nucleotides: TGTGCCAGCAGCTTACGAGGGGGGGGCAACTACGAGCAGTACTTC. It translates to CASSLRGGGNYEQYF.

V is TRBV18 and J is TRBJ1-1; no definite D call. The CDR3 totals 12 residues. Trimming pared 3 bases from V and 1 base from J, leaving 3 bases between. Looked up from germline, CDR1 is KGHSH and CDR2 is LQKENI. The DNA of the CDR3 is TGTGCCAGCTCACCTTCGAACACTGAAGCTTTCTTT. Protein product: CASSPSNTEAFF.

This clonotype was observed a handful of times. The gene calls are TRBV24-1 and TRBJ2-7, with 8 nucleotides matching TRBD1. The CDR3 length is 15 residues. Germline V gene sequence: CDR1 KGHDR, CDR2 SFDVKD. Trimming removed 4 bases from V and 7 bases from J; junction bases left unmatched: 11. In DNA, the CDR3 is TGTGCCACCAGTGAGGGTGACAGGGGAATGTGGGAGCAGTACTTC. As protein: CATSEGDRGMWEQYF.

This clonotype has at least ten counts. The genes are TRBV3-1 and TRBJ2-1, with TRBD2 matching over 10 bases. CDR1 LGHDT and CDR2 YNNKEL come from the germline V gene (reference sequence). The CDR3 covers 15 residues. The V gene end was trimmed by 7 bases and the J gene end by 9 bases; junction bases not matched to a gene: 12. CDR3 coding DNA: TGTGCCAGCACCCGCTCAAGCGGGGGGGCCGTTGAGCAGTTCTTC. Translated, it gives CASTRSSGGAVEQFF.

This clonotype occurred a few times. The V gene is TRBV6-2 or TRBV6-3, the J gene TRBJ2-4; D might be TRBD1 (6 bases). The CDR3 is made up of 12 amino acids. The germline CDR1 and CDR2 sequences are MNHEY and SVGEGT. The V gene lost 5 bases and the J gene lost 15 bases, with 17 bases spanning the gap. The CDR3 loop reads CASSIPGTGRYF. The CDR3 DNA sequence: TGTGCCAGCAGTATCCCGGGAACAGGGAGGTACTTC.

J is TRBJ2-5 and V is TRBV24-1; 9 nucleotides match TRBD1. Germline trimming cut 7 bases from V and 1 base from J; bases unmatched to any gene: 9. The CDR3 runs to 16 residues. From germline, CDR1 is KGHDR and CDR2 SFDVKD. The CDR3 region is CATSSPGQGLQETQYF. For the CDR3, the DNA is TGTGCCACCAGCAGCCCGGGACAGGGCCTCCAAGAGACCCAGTACTTC.

This clonotype was counted only a few times. The chain links TRBV14 to TRBJ2-7, with D hard to call. Trimming pared 6 bases from V and 2 bases from J, leaving 17 bases between. The CDR3 totals 15 residues. Per germline, CDR1 SGHDN and CDR2 FVKESK. CDR3 DNA: TGTGCCAGCAGTCCCGGGCTGGCAAATACCTACGAGCAGTACTTC. Translation: CASSPGLANTYEQYF.